Sequencing of this T cell receptor (beta chain) was carried out in a study of cytomegalovirus exposure and HLA in healthy donors. Study information: Early released data had roughly 81 million unique TCRs, all coming from HLA-typed donors.

General study results and limits: From TCR beta sequences, most subjects' HLA-A and HLA-B alleles were reportedly predicted accurately.

V was clipped by 3 bases and J by 2 bases, with 14 bases between them. This CDR3 is built from 15 residues. The germline V gene encodes CDR1 SGHRS and CDR2 YFSETQ. On this clone itself: Its antigen is unidentified.

Primers included in the PCR were 60 Vbeta and 13 Jbeta primers. The repertoire was sequenced with immunoSEQ multiplex PCR; TCRdb's copy has only in-frame clones and lacks some. The sample has 200,000 or so clones; roughly four fifths are singletons. The chain couples TRBV5-1 to TRBJ1-2; tentatively, D is TRBD1 (6 bases). The sample comprised PBMCs. The clonotype originates from a woman between 18 and 29 years old in good health and CMV-seropositive. The DNA of the CDR3 is TGCGCCAGCAGCTCCCGAGGTAGGGGGAACTATGGCTACACCTTC. This encodes CASSSRGRGNYGYTF.